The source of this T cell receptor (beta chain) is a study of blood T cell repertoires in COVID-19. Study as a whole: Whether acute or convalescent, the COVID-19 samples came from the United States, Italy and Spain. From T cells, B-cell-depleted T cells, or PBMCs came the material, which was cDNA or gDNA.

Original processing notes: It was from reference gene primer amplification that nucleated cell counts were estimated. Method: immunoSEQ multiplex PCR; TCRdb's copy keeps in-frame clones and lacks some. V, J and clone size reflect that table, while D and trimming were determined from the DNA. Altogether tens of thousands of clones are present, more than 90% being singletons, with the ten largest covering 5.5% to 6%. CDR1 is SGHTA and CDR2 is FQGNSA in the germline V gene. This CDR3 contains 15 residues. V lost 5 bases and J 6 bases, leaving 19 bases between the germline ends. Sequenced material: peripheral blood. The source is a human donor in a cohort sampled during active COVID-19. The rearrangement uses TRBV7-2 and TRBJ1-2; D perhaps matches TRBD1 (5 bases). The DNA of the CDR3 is TGTGCCAGCAGCCGTGAGGCAGGGCCACCGAATGGCTACACCTTC. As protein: CASSREAGPPNGYTF. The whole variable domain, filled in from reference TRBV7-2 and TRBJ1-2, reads GAGVSQSPSNKVTEKGKDVELRCDPISGHTALYWYRQSLGQGLEFLIYFQGNSAPDKSGLPSDRFSAERTGGSVSTLTIQRTQQEDSAVYLCASSREAGPPNGYTFGSGTRLTVV.